This T cell receptor (beta chain) emerged from a study of identical twins. In its sample, this clonotype was seen a few times. TCRdb independently ran MiXCR on the 5' RACE reads; one entry per CDR3 protein. The sample carries 550,000 to 700,000 distinct CDR3 sequences, about 20% recorded once. V lost 3 bases and J 6 bases, leaving 10 bases between the germline ends. Germline CDR1 and CDR2: SGHDT and YYEEEE. This CDR3 region has 12 residues. These sequences were also reported in another study, on T cells expressing NK-cell markers. As that study records: The TCR beta repertoires originated in sorted CD3+CD56+NKG2C+, CD3+CD56+NKG2C- and CD3+CD56-NKG2C+ T cells. Anti-gamma-delta TCR antibody use in several experiments restricted sorting to alpha-beta TCR T cells.

The receptor was derived from a woman younger than 35 in good health. Sequencing input: PBMCs. This chain connects TRBV5-6 to TRBJ2-7, with D perhaps matching TRBD2 (5 bases). CDR3 in DNA: TGTGCCAGCAGCTCACTAGGGCCCGAGCAGTACTTC. Translated: CASSSLGPEQYF.